This entry concerns a single TCR beta chain. The antigen remains undetermined. Generated by immunoSEQ multiplex PCR, the TCRdb table keeps only in-frame clones and is missing some. The sample has approximately 170,000 clones, around 90% seen once. This entry is derived from a study of T cell responses to AZD1222 COVID-19 vaccine. Study results and caveats: At baseline, just a handful of AZD1222 recipients tested seropositive. An increase in Spike-specific TCR breadth and depth was observed after two AZD1222 doses.

Timing groups of about 4 and about 12 weeks for second doses were pooled. CDR1 and CDR2 (germline): MGHRA, YSYEKL. This CDR3 is 13 amino acids long. With 4 bases clipped from V and 5 bases from J, the junction kept 2 bases outside the gene matches. Sequencing used peripheral blood, obtained 28 days after the second AZD1222 dose. The J gene is TRBJ1-2, the V gene TRBV4-1; 9 bases agree with TRBD1. This receptor was obtained from an adult who received the AZD1222 COVID-19 vaccine. In DNA form, the CDR3 reads TGCGCCAGCAGCCCTGACAGGGGGTATGGCTACACCTTC. Translated, it gives CASSPDRGYGYTF.